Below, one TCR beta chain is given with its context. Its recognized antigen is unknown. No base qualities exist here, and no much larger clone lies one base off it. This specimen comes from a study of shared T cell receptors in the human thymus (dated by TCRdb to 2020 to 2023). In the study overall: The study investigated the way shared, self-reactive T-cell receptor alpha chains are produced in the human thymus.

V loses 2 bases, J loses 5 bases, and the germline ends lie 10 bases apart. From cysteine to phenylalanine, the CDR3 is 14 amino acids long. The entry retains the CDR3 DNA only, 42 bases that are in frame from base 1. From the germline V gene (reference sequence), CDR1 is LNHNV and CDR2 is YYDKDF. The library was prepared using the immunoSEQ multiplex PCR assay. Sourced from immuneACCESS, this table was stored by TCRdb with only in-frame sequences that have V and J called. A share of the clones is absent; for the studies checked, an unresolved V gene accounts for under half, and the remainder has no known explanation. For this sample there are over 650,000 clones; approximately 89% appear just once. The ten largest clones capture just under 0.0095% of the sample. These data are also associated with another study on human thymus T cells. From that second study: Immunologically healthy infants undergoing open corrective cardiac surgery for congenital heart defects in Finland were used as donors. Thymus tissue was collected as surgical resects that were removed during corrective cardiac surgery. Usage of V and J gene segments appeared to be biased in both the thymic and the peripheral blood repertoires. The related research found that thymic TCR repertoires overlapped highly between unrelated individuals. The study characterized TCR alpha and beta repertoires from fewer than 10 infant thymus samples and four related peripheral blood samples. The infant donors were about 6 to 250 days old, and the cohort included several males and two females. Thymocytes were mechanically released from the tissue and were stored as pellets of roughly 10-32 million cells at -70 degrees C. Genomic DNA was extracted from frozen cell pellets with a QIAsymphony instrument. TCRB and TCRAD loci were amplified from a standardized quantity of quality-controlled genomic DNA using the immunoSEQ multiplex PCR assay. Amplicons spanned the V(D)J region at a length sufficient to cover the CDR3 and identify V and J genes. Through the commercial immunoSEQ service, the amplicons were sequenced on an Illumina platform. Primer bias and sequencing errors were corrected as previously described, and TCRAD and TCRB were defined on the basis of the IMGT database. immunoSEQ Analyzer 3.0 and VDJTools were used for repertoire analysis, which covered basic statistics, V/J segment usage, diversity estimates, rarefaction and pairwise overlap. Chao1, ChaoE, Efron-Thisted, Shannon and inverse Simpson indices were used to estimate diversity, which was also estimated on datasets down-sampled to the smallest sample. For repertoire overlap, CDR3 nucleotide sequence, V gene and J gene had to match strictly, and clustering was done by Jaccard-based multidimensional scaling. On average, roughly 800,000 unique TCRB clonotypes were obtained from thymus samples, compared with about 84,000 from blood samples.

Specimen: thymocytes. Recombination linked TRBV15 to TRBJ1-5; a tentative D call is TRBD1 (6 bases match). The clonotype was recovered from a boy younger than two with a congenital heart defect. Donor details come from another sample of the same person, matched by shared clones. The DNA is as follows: TGTGCCACCAGCAGACAGGGGATGGATCAGCCCCAGCATTTT. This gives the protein CATSRQGMDQPQHF.